This TCR beta chain was recorded in a study of blood T cells in healthy people across ages. General study results and limits: Using unsorted PBMCs precluded a conclusive naive versus antigen-experienced comparison.

From germline, CDR1 is LNHDA and CDR2 SQIVND (reference sequence). The CDR3 consists of 16 residues. V gave up 7 bases and J gave up 0 bases; unmatched junction bases: 6. On this clonotype: Its antigen is not identified.

PCR was performed a second time for about 7 to 11 cycles using a sample-barcoded 5' primer and a J-beta primer mix. Via MiXCR, TCRdb re-called the 5' RACE reads, giving one row per CDR3 protein. The sample has around 1,500,000 distinct CDR3 sequences; roughly 40% are singletons. Extractions gave at least 6 micrograms of total RNA per sample. The receptor's source is a woman aged 18-29 years in good health. Sequenced: blood. This sequence joins TRBV19 and TRBJ2-6, with 7 positions matching TRBD1. For the CDR3, the DNA is TGTGCCAGTACGCCCGGGACAGCCTCTGGGGCCAACGTCCTGACTTTC. Residues: CASTPGTASGANVLTF. The whole variable domain, filled in from reference TRBV19 and TRBJ2-6, reads DGGITQSPKYLFRKEGQNVTLSCEQNLNHDAMYWYRQDPGQGLRLIYYSQIVNDFQKGDIAEGYSVSREKKESFPLTVTSAQKNPTAFYLCASTPGTASGANVLTFGAGSRLTVL.